The 19 T cell receptor beta chains presented below share a single source sample, sequenced in a study of blood T cell repertoires in COVID-19 (dated by TCRdb to the early 2020s). Libraries were constructed by the immunoSEQ multiplex PCR assay. TCRdb's version of the immuneACCESS table is confined to in-frame rearrangements and falls short of the full clone set. An unresolved V gene accounts for under half of the shortfall where checked; the remainder is of unknown origin. This sample lists under 300,000 clones; roughly 80% were detected once. The ten largest make up around 11% of the sample. The sample consisted of peripheral blood. The receptor source for this set is a woman aged 55-69 years with active or convalescent COVID-19.

Only one count was recorded for this clone. This sequence joins TRBV6-2 or TRBV6-3 and TRBJ1-2; D is undetermined. The V end lost 0 bases, the J end lost 5 bases, and 10 bases lay between the germline ends. Germline V gives CDR1 MNHEY, CDR2 SVGEGT. The CDR3 has 14 amino acids. The CDR3: CASSYSPNGYGYTF. The CDR3 nucleotides are TGTGCCAGCAGTTACTCCCCTAACGGGTATGGCTACACCTTC.

The chain employs TRBV4-1 and TRBJ2-7, with TRBD2 identical over 9 bases. Germline V gene data show CDR1 as MGHRA and CDR2 as YSYEKL. This CDR3 spans 15 amino acids. V was pared by 1 base and J by 2 bases, with 3 bases of the junction left unmatched. The CDR3 sequence: CASSQGGGGAYEQYF. In nucleotides, the CDR3 is TGCGCCAGCAGCCAAGGGGGCGGGGGGGCCTACGAGCAGTACTTC.

The rearrangement uses TRBV2 and TRBJ1-1, with TRBD1 matching 10 bases. The CDR3 consists of 14 residues. Germline V gene sequence: CDR1 SNHLY, CDR2 FYNNEI. V dropped 6 bases and J dropped 4; count of bases not matched to a gene: 5. The CDR3 here is CASRGQGLGTEAFF. Here the CDR3 DNA reads TGTGCCAGCAGGGGACAGGGGTTGGGCACTGAAGCTTTCTTT.

CDR3 sequence: CASSRQQSSYNSPLHF. The CDR3 region has the DNA TGTGCCAGCTCACGACAGCAGAGCTCCTATAATTCACCCCTCCACTTT. The V gene is TRBV18, the J gene TRBJ1-6; TRBD1 is a possible D gene (5 bases). The V end lost 4 bases, the J end lost 0 bases, and 10 bases lay between the germline ends. The CDR3 consists of 16 residues. Germline V CDR1 and CDR2: KGHSH, LQKENI. The whole variable domain, filled in from reference TRBV18 and TRBJ1-6, reads NAGVMQNPRHLVRRRGQEARLRCSPMKGHSHVYWYRQLPEEGLKFMVYLQKENIIDESGMPKERFSAEFPKEGPSILRIQQVVRGDSAAYFCASSRQQSSYNSPLHFGNGTRLTVT.

The chain couples TRBV7-9 to TRBJ2-7; weak D call: TRBD2 (5 bases). The V gene's germline CDR1 is SEHNR and CDR2 FQNEAQ (reference sequence). CDR3 length: 13 amino acids. Trimming stripped 11 bases from V and 6 bases from J, with 20 bases between. CDR3 amino acids: CAGARETMGEQYF. The CDR3 DNA reads TGTGCCGGAGCGAGGGAGACAATGGGCGAGCAGTACTTC.

V usage is TRBV6-5 and J usage is TRBJ1-2; D remains ambiguous. V shed 4 bases and J shed 5 bases, with 8 bases lying between them. Germline V lookup: CDR1 MNHEY, CDR2 SVGAGI. The CDR3 consists of 12 residues. The CDR3, as DNA: TGTGCCAGCAGTTTTCGGGGATATGGCTACACCTTC. Translation: CASSFRGYGYTF.

This clone is labeled as medium-sized. The J gene is TRBJ1-2, the V gene TRBV5-4; TRBD1 is a possible D gene (6 bases). With 4 bases removed from V and 3 bases from J, the gap between germline ends came to 19 bases. Germline loops: CDR1 SGHNT, CDR2 YYREEE (reference sequence). This CDR3 region has 16 residues. The chain's CDR3 is CASSTLSSGDYYGYTF. CDR3 DNA sequence: TGTGCCAGCAGCACCCTTAGCTCAGGGGATTACTATGGCTACACCTTC.

The table lists this clone with many counts. This sequence joins TRBV6-2 or TRBV6-3 and TRBJ1-1; a weak D match, TRBD1 (5 bases). Germline V lookup: CDR1 MNHEY, CDR2 SVGEGT. V dropped 4 bases and J dropped 5 bases, with 20 bases sitting between them. This CDR3 has 16 amino acids. In DNA form, the CDR3 reads TGTGCCAGCAGTTCTCCTTCAGGCCCCGGGGGGACTGAAGCTTTCTTT. Protein product: CASSSPSGPGGTEAFF.

V gene TRBV6-2 or TRBV6-3 combines with J gene TRBJ1-1; D unclear. The V gene lost 4 bases and the J gene lost 3 bases, with 12 bases spanning the gap. Germline lookup yields CDR1 MNHEY and CDR2 SVGEGT. The CDR3 is made up of 14 amino acids. CDR3 sequence reads: CASSSRTPDTEAFF. The CDR3 region has the DNA TGTGCCAGCAGTTCCCGCACACCTGACACTGAAGCTTTCTTT.

In this sample, this clone turned up a few times. This rearrangement joins TRBV30 to TRBJ1-2, with D possibly being TRBD1 (6 bases). Germline CDR1 GTSNPN, CDR2 SVGIG (reference sequence). The CDR3 length is 14 residues. Trimming took 2 bases from V and 4 from J, leaving 14 bases between them. This CDR3 reads CAWSMGHHTYGYTF. The DNA for the CDR3 is TGTGCCTGGAGTATGGGACACCACACCTATGGCTACACCTTC. The whole variable domain, remainder taken from reference TRBV30 and TRBJ1-2, is SQTIHQWPATLVQPVGSPLSLECTVEGTSNPNLYWYRQAAGRGLQLLFYSVGIGQISSEVPQNLSASRPQDRQFILSSKKLLLSDSGFYLCAWSMGHHTYGYTFGSGTRLTVV.

This clone was detected a few times. This sequence joins TRBV18 and TRBJ2-1; perhaps TRBD2 as D (5 bases). The germline V gene has CDR1 KGHSH and CDR2 LQKENI. The CDR3 totals 12 residues. Trimming left V 3 bases short and J 5 bases short, with 5 bases between. In nucleotides, the CDR3 is TGTGCCAGCTCACCCGGGGACAATGAGCAGTTCTTC. Translated: CASSPGDNEQFF.

The rearrangement uses TRBV6-5 and TRBJ1-1; maybe TRBD1 (5 bases). The CDR3 extends over 14 amino acids. Trimming pared 2 bases from V and 5 bases from J, leaving 12 bases between. Per germline, CDR1 MNHEY and CDR2 SVGAGI. CDR3 nucleotide sequence: TGTGCCAGCAGTTACGGCGGGGGAAGGACTGAAGCTTTCTTT. This gives the protein CASSYGGGRTEAFF.

This clone was counted a single time. The V call is TRBV6-2 or TRBV6-3, the J call TRBJ1-4; TRBD1 matches at 10 bases. The CDR3 length is 16 residues. The V gene end was trimmed by 4 bases and the J gene end by 7 bases; junction bases not matched to a gene: 9. Looked up from germline, CDR1 is MNHEY and CDR2 is SVGEGT. CDR3 nucleotide sequence: TGTGCCAGCAGTTCCGGGACAGGGGTCCGAGGTGAAAAACTGTTTTTT. Encoded protein: CASSSGTGVRGEKLFF.

V and J are TRBV18 and TRBJ2-7, with 10 bases lining up with TRBD1. The CDR3 totals 16 residues. Per germline, CDR1 KGHSH and CDR2 LQKENI. After removal of 0 bases from V and 6 bases from J, the junction contained 8 bases not matched to a gene. DNA of the CDR3: TGTGCCAGCTCACCACCGGGACAGGGGTGGACTGTCGAGCAGTACTTC. It specifies CASSPPGQGWTVEQYF.

This rearrangement joins TRBV7-8 to TRBJ2-7, with unresolved D. CDR1 is SGHVS, CDR2 FQNEAQ, per germline. V was shortened by 5 bases and J by 6 bases, with 11 bases between the two germline ends. CDR3 length: 12 residues. This CDR3 is CASSPNGFEQYF. The CDR3, as DNA: TGTGCCAGCAGCCCCAATGGCTTCGAGCAGTACTTC.

J is TRBJ1-5 and V is TRBV7-2; D remains unclear. Trimming removed 2 bases from V and 3 bases from J, with 8 bases in between. The germline gives CDR1 SGHTA, CDR2 FQGNSA. CDR3 length: 14 amino acids. CDR3 sequence: CASSLSTSNQPQHF. DNA of the CDR3: TGTGCCAGCAGCTTATCGACATCCAATCAGCCCCAGCATTTT.

This chain uses TRBV28 with TRBJ1-1; D might be TRBD1 (5 bases). CDR1 is MDHEN and CDR2 is SYDVKM in the germline V gene. This CDR3 is 12 amino acids long. V lost 4 bases and J 6 bases, leaving 9 bases between the germline ends. CDR3 amino acids: CASSSREPEAFF. The CDR3 DNA sequence: TGTGCCAGCAGTTCCAGGGAACCTGAAGCTTTCTTT.

The CDR3 reads CASNKGQGVGGANVLTF. As DNA, the CDR3 is TGTGCCAGTAACAAAGGGCAGGGGGTAGGTGGGGCCAACGTCCTGACTTTC. The chain joins TRBV19 to TRBJ2-6; 7 positions agree with TRBD1. The germline gives CDR1 LNHDA, CDR2 SQIVND (reference sequence). V gave up 7 bases and J gave up 3 bases; unmatched junction bases: 12. The CDR3 has 17 amino acids. The variable domain in full, completed from reference TRBV19 and TRBJ2-6, reads DGGITQSPKYLFRKEGQNVTLSCEQNLNHDAMYWYRQDPGQGLRLIYYSQIVNDFQKGDIAEGYSVSREKKESFPLTVTSAQKNPTAFYLCASNKGQGVGGANVLTFGAGSRLTVL.

This clone appeared a single time. At the DNA level, this CDR3 is encoded by other sequences in the same sample as well. This chain uses TRBV6-5 with TRBJ1-2; D gene unclear. The germline gives CDR1 MNHEY, CDR2 SVGAGI. V was pared by 2 bases and J by 0 bases, with 7 bases between. The CDR3 has 14 residues. The CDR3 region is CASSYAGTNYGYTF. Here the CDR3 DNA reads TGTGCCAGCAGTTACGCCGGGACTAACTATGGCTACACCTTC.